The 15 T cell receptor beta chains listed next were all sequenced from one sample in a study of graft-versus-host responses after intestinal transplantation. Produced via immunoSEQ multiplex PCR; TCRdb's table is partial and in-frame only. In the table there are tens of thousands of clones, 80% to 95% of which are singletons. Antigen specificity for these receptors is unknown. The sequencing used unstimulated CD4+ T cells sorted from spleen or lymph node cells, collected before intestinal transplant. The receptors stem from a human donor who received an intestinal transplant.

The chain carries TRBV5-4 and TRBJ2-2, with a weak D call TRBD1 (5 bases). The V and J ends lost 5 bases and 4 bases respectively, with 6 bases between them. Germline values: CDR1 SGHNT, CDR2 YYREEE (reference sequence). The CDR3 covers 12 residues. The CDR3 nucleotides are TGTGCCAGCAGGCAGGGCACCGGGGAGCTGTTTTTT. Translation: CASRQGTGELFF.

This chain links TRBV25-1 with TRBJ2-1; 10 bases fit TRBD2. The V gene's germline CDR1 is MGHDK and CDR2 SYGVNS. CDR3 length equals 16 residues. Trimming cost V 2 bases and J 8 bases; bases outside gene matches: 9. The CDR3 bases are TGTGCCAGCAGTGAAACTAGCGGGATTTCTCGCGATGAGCAGTTCTTC. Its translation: CASSETSGISRDEQFF.

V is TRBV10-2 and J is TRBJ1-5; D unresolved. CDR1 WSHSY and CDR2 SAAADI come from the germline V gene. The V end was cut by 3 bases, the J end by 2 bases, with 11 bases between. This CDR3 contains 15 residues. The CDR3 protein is CASSDAGMGNQPQHF. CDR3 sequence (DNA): TGCGCCAGCAGTGATGCGGGTATGGGCAATCAGCCCCAGCATTTT.

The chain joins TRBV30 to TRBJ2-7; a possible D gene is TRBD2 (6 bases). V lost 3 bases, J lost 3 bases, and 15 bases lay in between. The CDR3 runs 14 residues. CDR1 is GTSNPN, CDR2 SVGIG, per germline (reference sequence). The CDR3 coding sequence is TGTGCCTGGAGCCCCCTTGCTAGCGTCTACGAGCAGTACTTC. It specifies CAWSPLASVYEQYF.

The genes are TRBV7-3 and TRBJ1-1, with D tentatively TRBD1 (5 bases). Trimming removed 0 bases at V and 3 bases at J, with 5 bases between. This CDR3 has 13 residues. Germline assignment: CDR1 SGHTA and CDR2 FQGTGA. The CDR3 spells CASSLTGDTEAFF. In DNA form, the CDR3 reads TGTGCCAGCAGCTTAACAGGGGACACTGAAGCTTTCTTT.

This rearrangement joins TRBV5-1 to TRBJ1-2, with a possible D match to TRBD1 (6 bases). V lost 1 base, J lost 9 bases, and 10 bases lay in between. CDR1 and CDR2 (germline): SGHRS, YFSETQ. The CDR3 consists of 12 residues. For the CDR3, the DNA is TGCGCCAGCAGCTTGAACAGGGAGAGCTACACCTTC. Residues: CASSLNRESYTF.

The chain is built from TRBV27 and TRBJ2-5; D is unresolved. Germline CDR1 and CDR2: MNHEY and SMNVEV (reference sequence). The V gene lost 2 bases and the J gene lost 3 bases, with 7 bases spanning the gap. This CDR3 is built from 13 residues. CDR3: CASSLRAKETQYF. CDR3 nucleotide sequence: TGTGCCAGCAGTTTACGCGCCAAAGAGACCCAGTACTTC.

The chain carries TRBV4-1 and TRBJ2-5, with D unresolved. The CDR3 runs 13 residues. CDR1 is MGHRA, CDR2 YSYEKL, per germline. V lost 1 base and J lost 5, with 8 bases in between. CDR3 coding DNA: TGCGCCAGCAGCCAAGCGGTCAGGGAGACCCAGTACTTC. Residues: CASSQAVRETQYF.

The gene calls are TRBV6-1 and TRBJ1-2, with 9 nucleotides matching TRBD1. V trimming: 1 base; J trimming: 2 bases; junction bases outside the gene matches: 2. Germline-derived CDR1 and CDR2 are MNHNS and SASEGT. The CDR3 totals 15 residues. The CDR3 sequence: CASSEGGTGNYGYTF. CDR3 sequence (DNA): TGTGCCAGCAGTGAAGGTGGGACAGGGAACTATGGCTACACCTTC.

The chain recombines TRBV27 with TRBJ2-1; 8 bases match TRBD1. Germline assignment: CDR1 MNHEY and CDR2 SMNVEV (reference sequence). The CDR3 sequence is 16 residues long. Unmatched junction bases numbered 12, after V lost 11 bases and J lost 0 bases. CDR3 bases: TGTGCCGTCGATGCCAGGGGGCTTGGCTCCTACAATGAGCAGTTCTTC. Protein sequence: CAVDARGLGSYNEQFF.

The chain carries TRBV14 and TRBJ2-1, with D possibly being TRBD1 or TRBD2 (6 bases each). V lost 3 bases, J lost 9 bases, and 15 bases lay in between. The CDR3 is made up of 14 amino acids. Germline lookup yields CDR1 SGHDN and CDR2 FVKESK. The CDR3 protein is CASSQGGALSEQFF. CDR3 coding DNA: TGTGCCAGCAGCCAGGGGGGCGCCTTAAGTGAGCAGTTCTTC.

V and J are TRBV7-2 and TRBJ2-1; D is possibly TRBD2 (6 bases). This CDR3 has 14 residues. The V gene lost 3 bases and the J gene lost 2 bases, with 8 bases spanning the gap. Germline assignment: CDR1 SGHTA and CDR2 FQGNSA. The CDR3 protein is CASSFGLTYNEQFF. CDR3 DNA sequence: TGTGCCAGCAGCTTCGGACTAACCTACAATGAGCAGTTCTTC. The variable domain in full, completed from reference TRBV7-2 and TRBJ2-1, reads GAGVSQSPSNKVTEKGKDVELRCDPISGHTALYWYRQSLGQGLEFLIYFQGNSAPDKSGLPSDRFSAERTGGSVSTLTIQRTQQEDSAVYLCASSFGLTYNEQFFGPGTRLTVL.

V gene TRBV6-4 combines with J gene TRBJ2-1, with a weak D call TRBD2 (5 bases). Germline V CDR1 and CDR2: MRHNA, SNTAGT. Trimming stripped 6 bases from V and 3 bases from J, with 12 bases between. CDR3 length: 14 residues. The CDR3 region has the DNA TGTGCCAGCAGCCGGGATTTGGGCTACAATGAGCAGTTCTTC. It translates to CASSRDLGYNEQFF.

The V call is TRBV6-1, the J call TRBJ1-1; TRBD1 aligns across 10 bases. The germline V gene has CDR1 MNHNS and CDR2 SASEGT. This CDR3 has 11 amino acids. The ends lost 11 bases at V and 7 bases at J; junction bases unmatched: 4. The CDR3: CAAGTGDEAFF. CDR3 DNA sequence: TGTGCCGCCGGGACAGGGGATGAAGCTTTCTTT.

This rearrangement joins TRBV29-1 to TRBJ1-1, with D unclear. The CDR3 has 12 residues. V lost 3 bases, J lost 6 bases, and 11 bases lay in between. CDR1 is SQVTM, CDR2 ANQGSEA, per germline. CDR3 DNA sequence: TGCAGCGTTGACCGGGGTAGGGCTGAAGCTTTCTTT. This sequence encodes CSVDRGRAEAFF.